These T cell receptor beta chains were read from a single sample in a study of CD8+CD57+ T cells in acquired aplastic anemia. From the reads, TCRdb called clonotypes with MiXCR, one entry per CDR3 protein. The sample includes approximately 160,000 distinct CDR3 sequences, just under 45% of them seen just once. What was sequenced was sorted CD4+, CD8+, or CD8+CD57+ T cells (not recorded which) from PBMCs. These receptors all come from a human donor in good health. Both conserved end residues are part of each CDR3. The order of the fields is J gene, D gene, V gene, clone size, CDR3 protein, CDR3 DNA. A D gene is named only where the DNA matches it firmly. Only part of the rows carry a size: once, few, many, or a class if the clone is expanded.

j_call: TRBJ1-2; d_call: TRBD1; v_call: TRBV20-1; clone_size: -; cdr3_aa: CSAVGQTSNYGYTF; cdr3_nt: TGCAGTGCCGTGGGACAGACTTCTAACTATGGCTACACCTTC
j_call: TRBJ1-4; d_call: TRBD1; v_call: TRBV19; clone_size: -; cdr3_aa: CASRGQGYEKLFF; cdr3_nt: TGTGCCAGTCGGGGACAGGGTTATGAAAAACTGTTTTTT
j_call: TRBJ2-5; d_call: TRBD1; v_call: TRBV7-2; clone_size: many; cdr3_aa: CASSVDRGQETQYF; cdr3_nt: TGTGCCAGCAGCGTGGACAGGGGCCAAGAGACCCAGTACTTC
j_call: TRBJ1-2; d_call: -; v_call: TRBV24-1; clone_size: -; cdr3_aa: CATRDEQTHGYTF; cdr3_nt: TGTGCCACCAGGGACGAGCAGACCCATGGCTACACCTTC
j_call: TRBJ1-1; d_call: -; v_call: TRBV7-9; clone_size: few; cdr3_aa: CASSLVSYTEAFF; cdr3_nt: TGTGCCAGCAGCTTAGTTTCCTACACTGAAGCTTTCTTT
j_call: TRBJ2-1; d_call: -; v_call: TRBV7-3; clone_size: many; cdr3_aa: CASSFDGSAYNEQFF; cdr3_nt: TGTGCCAGCAGCTTTGATGGCAGCGCCTACAATGAGCAGTTCTTC
j_call: TRBJ2-7; d_call: TRBD2; v_call: TRBV4-3; clone_size: -; cdr3_aa: CASSQDLTSGRDEQYF; cdr3_nt: TGCGCCAGCAGCCAAGATCTCACTAGCGGGAGAGACGAGCAGTACTTC
j_call: TRBJ2-7; d_call: -; v_call: TRBV19; clone_size: -; cdr3_aa: CASSYARGSTYEQYF; cdr3_nt: TGTGCCAGCAGTTACGCCCGGGGGAGCACCTACGAGCAGTACTTC
j_call: TRBJ2-1; d_call: -; v_call: TRBV3-1; clone_size: many; cdr3_aa: CASGRTDEQFF; cdr3_nt: TGTGCCAGCGGGAGAACCGATGAGCAGTTCTTC
j_call: TRBJ1-1; d_call: -; v_call: TRBV2; clone_size: -; cdr3_aa: CASSPFDRMNTEAFF; cdr3_nt: TGTGCCAGCAGTCCATTCGACAGAATGAACACTGAAGCTTTCTTT
j_call: TRBJ2-2; d_call: -; v_call: TRBV25-1; clone_size: -; cdr3_aa: CASSELKASTGELFF; cdr3_nt: TGTGCCAGCAGTGAATTAAAGGCCAGCACCGGGGAGCTGTTTTTT
j_call: TRBJ2-7; d_call: -; v_call: TRBV15; clone_size: -; cdr3_aa: CATSRDRNEQYF; cdr3_nt: TGTGCCACCAGCAGAGATAGGAACGAGCAGTACTTC
j_call: TRBJ1-3; d_call: -; v_call: TRBV7-2; clone_size: -; cdr3_aa: CASSLASGSGNTIYF; cdr3_nt: TGTGCCAGCAGCTTAGCGTCGGGCTCTGGAAACACCATATATTTT
j_call: TRBJ1-1; d_call: TRBD1; v_call: TRBV20-1; clone_size: many; cdr3_aa: CSARGQGGTEAFF; cdr3_nt: TGCAGTGCTAGGGGTCAGGGGGGAACTGAAGCTTTCTTT
j_call: TRBJ2-1; d_call: -; v_call: TRBV7-9; clone_size: -; cdr3_aa: CASSRDYNEQLF; cdr3_nt: TGTGCCAGCAGCAGAGACTACAATGAGCAGCTCTTC
j_call: TRBJ1-6; d_call: TRBD1; v_call: TRBV11-2; clone_size: -; cdr3_aa: CASSRTGLSLHF; cdr3_nt: TGTGCCAGCAGCCGGACAGGGCTTTCCCTCCACTTT
j_call: TRBJ2-2; d_call: -; v_call: TRBV5-1; clone_size: many; cdr3_aa: CASSSSPPGPNTGELFF; cdr3_nt: TGCGCCAGCAGCTCGAGCCCTCCGGGCCCGAACACCGGGGAGCTGTTTTTT
j_call: TRBJ1-1; d_call: -; v_call: TRBV7-9; clone_size: many; cdr3_aa: CASSLTSITEAFF; cdr3_nt: TGTGCCAGCAGCTTAACAAGTATCACTGAAGCTTTCTTT
j_call: TRBJ2-7; d_call: -; v_call: TRBV7-9; clone_size: -; cdr3_aa: CASGKNGEQYF; cdr3_nt: TGTGCCAGCGGTAAGAATGGCGAGCAGTACTTC
j_call: TRBJ2-1; d_call: -; v_call: TRBV24-1; clone_size: -; cdr3_aa: CATSAVRVAGNEQFF; cdr3_nt: TGTGCCACCAGTGCAGTCAGGGTCGCTGGCAATGAGCAGTTCTTC
j_call: TRBJ2-3; d_call: TRBD2; v_call: TRBV10-3; clone_size: -; cdr3_aa: CASDPRGESTDTQYF; cdr3_nt: TGTGCCTCCGACCCCCGGGGGGAAAGCACAGATACGCAGTATTTT
j_call: TRBJ2-5; d_call: -; v_call: TRBV24-1; clone_size: -; cdr3_aa: CASSYSLGGGRETQCF; cdr3_nt: TGTGCCAGCAGTTACTCGTTGGGAGGGGGCCGTGAGACCCAGTGCTTC
j_call: TRBJ1-6; d_call: -; v_call: TRBV4-1; clone_size: -; cdr3_aa: CASSQEAGYSPLHF; cdr3_nt: TGCGCCAGCAGCCAAGAGGCAGGTTATTCACCCCTCCACTTT
j_call: TRBJ2-5; d_call: TRBD2; v_call: TRBV5-1; clone_size: many; cdr3_aa: CASSLVLAGGLKETQYF; cdr3_nt: TGCGCCAGCAGCTTGGTTCTAGCGGGAGGCCTGAAAGAGACCCAGTACTTC
j_call: TRBJ2-5; d_call: -; v_call: TRBV10-3; clone_size: -; cdr3_aa: CAISDPTLDRIQETQYF; cdr3_nt: TGTGCCATCAGTGACCCCACCCTGGACAGAATCCAAGAGACCCAGTACTTC
j_call: TRBJ2-1; d_call: -; v_call: TRBV19; clone_size: -; cdr3_aa: CASTPTGSYNEQFF; cdr3_nt: TGTGCCAGTACCCCAACAGGCTCCTACAATGAGCAGTTCTTC
j_call: TRBJ1-6; d_call: -; v_call: TRBV14; clone_size: -; cdr3_aa: CASSQVHNNSPLHF; cdr3_nt: TGTGCCAGCAGCCAAGTCCACAATAATTCACCCCTCCACTTT
j_call: TRBJ2-7; d_call: TRBD2; v_call: TRBV5-5; clone_size: many; cdr3_aa: CASSLGEGLNEQYF; cdr3_nt: TGTGCCAGCAGCTTGGGGGAGGGCCTTAACGAGCAGTACTTC
j_call: TRBJ1-1; d_call: -; v_call: TRBV18; clone_size: -; cdr3_aa: CASSPTGGDTEAFF; cdr3_nt: TGTGCCAGCTCACCGACAGGAGGGGACACTGAAGCTTTCTTT
j_call: TRBJ2-5; d_call: -; v_call: TRBV7-9; clone_size: -; cdr3_aa: CASSLGGGVETQYF; cdr3_nt: TGTGCCAGCAGCTTAGGAGGGGGGGTGGAGACCCAGTACTTC
j_call: TRBJ2-2; d_call: -; v_call: TRBV4-1; clone_size: few; cdr3_aa: CASSQILVRGKNDTGELFF; cdr3_nt: TGCGCCAGCAGCCAAATCCTAGTTAGGGGAAAAAACGACACCGGGGAGCTGTTTTTT